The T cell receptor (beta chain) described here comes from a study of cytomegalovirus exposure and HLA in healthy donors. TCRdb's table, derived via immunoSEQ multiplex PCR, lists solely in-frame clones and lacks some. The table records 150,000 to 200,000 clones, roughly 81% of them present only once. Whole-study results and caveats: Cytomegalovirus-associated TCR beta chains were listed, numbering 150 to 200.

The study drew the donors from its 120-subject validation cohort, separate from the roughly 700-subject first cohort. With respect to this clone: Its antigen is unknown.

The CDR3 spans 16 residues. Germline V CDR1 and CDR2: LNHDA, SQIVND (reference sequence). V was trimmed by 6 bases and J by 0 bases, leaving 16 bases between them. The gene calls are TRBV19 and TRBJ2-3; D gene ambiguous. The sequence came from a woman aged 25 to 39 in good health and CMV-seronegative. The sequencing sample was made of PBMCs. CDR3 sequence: CASRPLEQASTDTQYF. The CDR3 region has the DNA TGTGCCAGTAGACCCTTAGAGCAAGCGAGCACAGATACGCAGTATTTT.